The 30 T cell receptor beta chains in this list originate from one sample, sequenced in a study of blood T cell repertoires in COVID-19. Clones were read by immunoSEQ multiplex PCR, and TCRdb kept only the in-frame ones, dropping some. The sample gives more than 200,000 clones, 84% of which show up once; 4.4% is in the top ten. The sequenced sample consisted of peripheral blood. The receptors shown here come from a man aged 50 or older with active or convalescent COVID-19.

The gene calls are TRBV19 and TRBJ1-5, with a tentative D call TRBD1 (5 bases). Germline CDR1 LNHDA, CDR2 SQIVND (reference sequence). Trimming left V 6 bases short and J 11 bases short, with 17 bases between. The CDR3 covers 13 residues. CDR3 in DNA: TGTGCCAGTAGAAATCAGGGCCGGGAGGCCCAGCATTTT. Amino acid sequence: CASRNQGREAQHF.

J is TRBJ1-2 and V is TRBV10-1; 9 bases line up with TRBD1. Germline-derived CDR1 and CDR2 are WNHNN and SYGVQD (reference sequence). CDR3 length equals 12 residues. V trimming: 10 bases; J trimming: 13 bases; junction bases outside the gene matches: 13. The CDR3 DNA follows: TGCGCCACCGTACCGGGACAGGGACTTGCCACCTTC. It codes for CATVPGQGLATF.

The CDR3 DNA is TGCGCCAGCAGCTTCGGACAGGGCAATGGCTACACCTTC. It translates to CASSFGQGNGYTF. The chain joins TRBV4-3 to TRBJ1-2; TRBD1 agrees at 8 bases. CDR3 length equals 13 residues. The trim removed 5 bases at V and 6 bases at J, leaving 5 bases unmatched. Germline assignment: CDR1 LGHNA and CDR2 YSLEER.

The chain recombines TRBV27 with TRBJ2-2; 14 bases line up with TRBD2. This CDR3 has 17 residues. V gave up 6 bases and J gave up 2 bases; unmatched junction bases: 5. CDR1 is MNHEY, CDR2 SMNVEV, per germline (reference sequence). The CDR3 nucleotides read TGTGCCAGCAGGGGGACTAGCGGGGGTTTAAACACCGGGGAGCTGTTTTTT. Protein: CASRGTSGGLNTGELFF.

The chain employs TRBV9 and TRBJ1-1; a possible D gene is TRBD1 (6 bases). The V end lost 4 bases, the J end lost 5 bases, and 15 bases lay between the germline ends. Germline V lookup: CDR1 SGDLS, CDR2 YYNGEE. This CDR3 comprises 14 residues. The CDR3 DNA reads TGTGCCAGCAGCCCCGGGACATTGGGGACTGAAGCTTTCTTT. Amino acid sequence: CASSPGTLGTEAFF.

V gene TRBV5-1 combines with J gene TRBJ1-6; tentatively, D is TRBD1 (5 bases). Germline V gives CDR1 SGHRS, CDR2 YFSETQ. Trimming pared 0 bases from V and 10 bases from J, leaving 11 bases between. The CDR3 length is 14 residues. CDR3 protein: CASSLEAGRSPLHF. The CDR3 DNA reads TGCGCCAGCAGCTTGGAGGCAGGGCGCTCACCCCTCCACTTT.

This clone has only one observation. The chain links TRBV2 to TRBJ2-2; D remains ambiguous. CDR3 length equals 12 residues. The V and J ends lost 3 bases and 6 bases respectively, with 5 bases between them. Germline CDR1 is SNHLY and CDR2 is FYNNEI. The CDR3 reads CASSDGAGELFF. The CDR3 DNA sequence: TGTGCCAGCAGTGATGGAGCCGGGGAGCTGTTTTTT.

CDR3 protein: CASSLAGEGTEAFF. CDR3 DNA: TGTGCCAGCAGCTTAGCGGGTGAGGGAACTGAAGCTTTCTTT. The genes are TRBV7-9 and TRBJ1-1; D remains ambiguous. Deletions cut 0 bases from V and 5 bases from J, with 10 bases between. The CDR3 sequence is 14 residues long. Per germline, CDR1 SEHNR and CDR2 FQNEAQ (reference sequence).

V gene TRBV13 combines with J gene TRBJ1-3, with D unresolved. CDR1 and CDR2 from the germline V gene are PRHDT and FYEKMQ (reference sequence). The CDR3 is 14 amino acids. The V gene lost 0 bases and the J gene lost 4 bases, with 7 bases spanning the gap. CDR3 amino acids: CASSLGTSGNTIYF. Written as DNA, the CDR3 is TGTGCCAGCAGCTTAGGGACATCGGGAAACACCATATATTTT.

This chain connects TRBV3-1 (or the pseudogene TRBV3-2) to TRBJ2-2; no firm D call. There are 12 residues in the CDR3. V was pared by 5 bases and J by 8 bases, with 9 bases between. CDR1 LGHDT and CDR2 YNNKEL come from the germline V gene (reference sequence). In DNA form, the CDR3 reads TGTGCCAGCAGCAATAGTCTGGGGGAGCTGTTTTTT. Amino acid sequence: CASSNSLGELFF.

V is TRBV19 and J is TRBJ2-4, with no clear D. There are 12 residues in the CDR3. V gave up 1 base and J gave up 9 bases, with 7 bases separating them. Germline lookup yields CDR1 LNHDA and CDR2 SQIVND (reference sequence). The CDR3 nucleotides are TGTGCCAGTAGTATAGGAAGCTCCATTCAGTACTTC. Translating gives CASSIGSSIQYF. Full variable domain (outside the CDR3, taken from reference TRBV19 and TRBJ2-4): DGGITQSPKYLFRKEGQNVTLSCEQNLNHDAMYWYRQDPGQGLRLIYYSQIVNDFQKGDIAEGYSVSREKKESFPLTVTSAQKNPTAFYLCASSIGSSIQYFGAGTRLSVL.

This chain uses TRBV30 with TRBJ2-7, with 8 positions matching TRBD1. J was trimmed by 6 bases and V by 1 base; bases with no gene match: 8. Germline CDR1 GTSNPN, CDR2 SVGIG (reference sequence). This CDR3 contains 14 residues. The CDR3 reads CAWSALGQGAEQYF. DNA for the CDR3: TGTGCCTGGAGTGCTCTTGGACAGGGAGCCGAGCAGTACTTC.

V gene TRBV11-3 combines with J gene TRBJ2-3, with TRBD1 as a possible D gene (6 bases). The V and J ends lost 8 bases and 0 bases respectively, with 15 bases between them. This CDR3 comprises 15 residues. Looked up from germline, CDR1 is SGHNT and CDR2 is YENEEA. CDR3 in amino acids: CASPKGQGSTDTQYF. The CDR3 DNA is TGTGCCAGCCCCAAGGGGCAGGGGAGCACAGATACGCAGTATTTT.

The gene calls are TRBV27 and TRBJ1-5; 9 bases align to TRBD1. The CDR3 length is 15 residues. Germline CDR1 and CDR2: MNHEY and SMNVEV (reference sequence). V was pared by 6 bases and J by 3 bases, with 6 bases of the junction left unmatched. The CDR3 DNA sequence: TGTGCCAGCAGCCCTGGACAGGGGTTCAATCAGCCCCAGCATTTT. This encodes CASSPGQGFNQPQHF.

The rearrangement links TRBV4-1 to TRBJ2-2, with TRBD1 as a possible D gene (5 bases). CDR3 length: 14 amino acids. Trimming took 6 bases from V and 1 from J, leaving 9 bases between them. Per the germline V gene, CDR1 is MGHRA and CDR2 is YSYEKL. The CDR3 reads CASSKGENTGELFF. The DNA for the CDR3 is TGCGCCAGCAGTAAAGGGGAGAACACCGGGGAGCTGTTTTTT.

The chain has TRBV19 and TRBJ2-1; 12 nucleotides match TRBD2. The CDR3 covers 14 residues. Germline V CDR1 and CDR2: LNHDA, SQIVND (reference sequence). V dropped 3 bases and J dropped 15; count of bases not matched to a gene: 9. CDR3 region: CASSISSGGAFPFF. CDR3 sequence (DNA): TGTGCCAGTAGTATTTCTAGCGGGGGGGCCTTTCCGTTCTTC.

The chain has TRBV25-1 and TRBJ2-3; 13 positions agree with TRBD2. Germline V CDR1 and CDR2: MGHDK, SYGVNS. V dropped 0 bases and J dropped 4; count of bases not matched to a gene: 4. The CDR3 length is 17 residues. The chain's CDR3 is CASSEYKGLAGSDTQYF. The CDR3 bases are TGTGCCAGCAGTGAATATAAGGGACTAGCGGGGTCAGATACGCAGTATTTT.

The chain uses TRBV7-9 and TRBJ2-5, with unresolved D. The CDR3 is 13 residues long. The V gene lost 1 base and the J gene lost 5 bases, with 8 bases spanning the gap. Looked up from germline, CDR1 is SEHNR and CDR2 is FQNEAQ (reference sequence). CDR3 sequence (DNA): TGTGCCAGCAGCTTAGACAGTAGGGAGACCCAGTACTTC. This encodes CASSLDSRETQYF.

This sequence joins TRBV6-6 and TRBJ2-3; D remains unclear. CDR1 is MNHNY and CDR2 is SVGAGI in the germline V gene (reference sequence). CDR3 length equals 15 residues. Trimming pared 7 bases from V and 4 bases from J, leaving 18 bases between. The chain's CDR3 is CASKAYEAHADTQYF. Here the CDR3 DNA reads TGTGCCAGCAAGGCCTACGAGGCGCACGCAGATACGCAGTATTTT.

V gene TRBV28 combines with J gene TRBJ1-2, with D uncertain. CDR3 length: 12 amino acids. Germline CDR1 reads MDHEN; CDR2 reads SYDVKM. Trimming cost V 6 bases and J 2 bases, with 7 bases left between them. The chain's CDR3 is CASRDFNYGYTF. CDR3 in DNA: TGTGCCAGCAGGGACTTCAACTATGGCTACACCTTC.

This rearrangement joins TRBV18 to TRBJ1-4; tentatively, D is TRBD1 (6 bases). Trimming removed 3 bases from V and 12 bases from J, with 20 bases in between. The CDR3 covers 15 residues. Per germline, CDR1 KGHSH and CDR2 LQKENI. CDR3 nucleotides: TGTGCCAGCTCACCCGATGGGCGTGGGGGCCGGGAACTGTTTTTT. It translates to CASSPDGRGGRELFF. Complete variable domain (other parts from reference TRBV18 and TRBJ1-4): NAGVMQNPRHLVRRRGQEARLRCSPMKGHSHVYWYRQLPEEGLKFMVYLQKENIIDESGMPKERFSAEFPKEGPSILRIQQVVRGDSAAYFCASSPDGRGGRELFFGSGTQLSVL.

This clone was seen only a few times. The V call is TRBV30, the J call TRBJ1-3, with D perhaps TRBD1 (5 bases). The CDR3 consists of 13 residues. V lost 4 bases, J lost 2 bases, and 9 bases lay in between. The germline V gene encodes CDR1 GTSNPN and CDR2 SVGIG (reference sequence). The CDR3 DNA reads TGTGCCTGGACGACGGGGGCTGGAAACACCATATATTTT. Amino acids: CAWTTGAGNTIYF.

The chain joins TRBV11-2 to TRBJ1-1; 9 bases are shared with TRBD1. With 0 bases clipped from V and 4 bases from J, the junction kept 3 bases outside the gene matches. This CDR3 has 15 residues. Germline CDR1 is SGHAT and CDR2 is FQNNGV. This CDR3 is CASSLEGTGSTEAFF. DNA of the CDR3: TGTGCCAGCAGCTTAGAAGGGACAGGGAGCACTGAAGCTTTCTTT.

This clone was observed a single time. The chain uses TRBV30 and TRBJ1-1; D may be TRBD1 (6 bases). The CDR3 covers 13 residues. Germline-derived CDR1 and CDR2 are GTSNPN and SVGIG (reference sequence). V was trimmed by 4 bases and J by 1 base, leaving 10 bases between them. This chain's CDR3 is CAWTGQSNTEAFF. The CDR3, as DNA: TGTGCCTGGACTGGACAGTCGAACACTGAAGCTTTCTTT.

This clone was seen only a few times. The chain uses TRBV5-1 and TRBJ2-7, with a weak D call TRBD1 (7 bases). Looked up from germline, CDR1 is SGHRS and CDR2 is YFSETQ. CDR3 length: 14 amino acids. Trimming removed 2 bases from V and 5 bases from J, with 14 bases in between. The CDR3 loop is CASSLAGGGHEQYF. CDR3 bases: TGCGCCAGCAGCTTAGCAGGGGGAGGTCACGAGCAGTACTTC.

The CDR3: CASSLFPSGELFF. The CDR3 DNA reads TGTGCCAGCAGTTTATTCCCTTCCGGGGAGCTGTTTTTT. This chain links TRBV28 with TRBJ2-2; D is undetermined. CDR1 and CDR2 from the germline V gene are MDHEN and SYDVKM. This CDR3 region has 13 residues. Deletions cut 1 base from V and 6 bases from J, with 6 bases between.

V is TRBV15 and J is TRBJ1-5, with 7 bases lining up with TRBD1. The CDR3 sequence is 15 residues long. V shed 8 bases and J 4 bases; nucleotides not matched to a gene: 11. Germline CDR1 is LNHNV and CDR2 is YYDKDF (reference sequence). DNA of the CDR3: TGTGCCACCTTCACAGGGGAAAGGAGTAATCAGCCCCAGCATTTT. Protein: CATFTGERSNQPQHF.

V usage is TRBV5-4 and J usage is TRBJ1-6, with 7 bases aligning to TRBD1. V shed 4 bases, J shed 10 bases, and the junction held 11 bases outside the gene matches. The germline V gene encodes CDR1 SGHNT and CDR2 YYREEE (reference sequence). The CDR3 contains 15 residues. CDR3 amino acids: CASSQGGSGGSPLHF. CDR3 nucleotide sequence: TGTGCCAGCAGCCAGGGGGGTTCCGGGGGATCACCCCTCCACTTT. The full variable domain, with the rest looked up from reference TRBV5-4 and TRBJ1-6, is ETGVTQSPTHLIKTRGQQVTLRCSSQSGHNTVSWYQQALGQGPQFIFQYYREEENGRGNFPPRFSGLQFPNYSSELNVNALELDDSALYLCASSQGGSGGSPLHFGNGTRLTVT.

The CDR3 nucleotides read TGTGCCAGCAGCCAAGAGGACAGGGAGGTGCGGGAAAAACTGTTTTTT. Translated, it gives CASSQEDREVREKLFF. The rearrangement joins TRBV4-2 to TRBJ1-4, with 8 bases that match TRBD1. Germline trimming cut 0 bases from V and 8 bases from J; bases unmatched to any gene: 8. Germline CDR1 reads LGHNA; CDR2 reads YNFKEQ. This CDR3 comprises 16 residues.

The chain uses TRBV19 and TRBJ2-2, with TRBD2 as a possible D gene (7 bases). Trimming stripped 6 bases from V and 4 bases from J, with 18 bases between. Germline V lookup: CDR1 LNHDA, CDR2 SQIVND (reference sequence). This CDR3 spans 16 amino acids. The DNA for the CDR3 is TGTGCCAGTAGGTTGGGGGGGGCGCCGTCCACCGGGGAGCTGTTTTTT. It yields the protein CASRLGGAPSTGELFF.